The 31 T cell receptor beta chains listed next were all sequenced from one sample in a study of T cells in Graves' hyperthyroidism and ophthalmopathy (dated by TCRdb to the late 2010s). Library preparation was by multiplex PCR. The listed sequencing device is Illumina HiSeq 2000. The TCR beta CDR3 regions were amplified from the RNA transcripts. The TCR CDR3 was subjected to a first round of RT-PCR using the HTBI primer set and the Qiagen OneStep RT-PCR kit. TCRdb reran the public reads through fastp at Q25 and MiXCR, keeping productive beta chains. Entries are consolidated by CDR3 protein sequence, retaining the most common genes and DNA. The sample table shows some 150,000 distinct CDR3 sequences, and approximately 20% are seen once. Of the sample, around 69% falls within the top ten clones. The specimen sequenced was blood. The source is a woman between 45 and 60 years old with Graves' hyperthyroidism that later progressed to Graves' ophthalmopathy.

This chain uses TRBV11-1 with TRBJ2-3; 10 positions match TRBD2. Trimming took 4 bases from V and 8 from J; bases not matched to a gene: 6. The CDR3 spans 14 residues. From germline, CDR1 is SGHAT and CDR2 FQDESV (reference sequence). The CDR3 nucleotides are TGTGCCAGCAGCTACCGGACTAGCGGAAGTACGCAGTATTTT. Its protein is CASSYRTSGSTQYF.

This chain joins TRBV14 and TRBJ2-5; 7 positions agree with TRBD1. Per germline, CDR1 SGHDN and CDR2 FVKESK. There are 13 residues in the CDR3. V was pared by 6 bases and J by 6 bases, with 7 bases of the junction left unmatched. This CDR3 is CASSNYRGQTQYF. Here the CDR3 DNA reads TGTGCCAGCAGTAATTACAGGGGCCAGACCCAGTACTTC.

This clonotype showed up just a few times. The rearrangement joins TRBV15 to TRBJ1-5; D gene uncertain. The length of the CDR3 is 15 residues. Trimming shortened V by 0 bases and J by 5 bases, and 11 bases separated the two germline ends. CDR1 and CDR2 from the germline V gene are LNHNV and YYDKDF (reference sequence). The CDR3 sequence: CATSRDLGDHQPQHF. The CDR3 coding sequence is TGTGCCACCAGCAGAGATTTGGGCGATCATCAGCCCCAGCATTTT.

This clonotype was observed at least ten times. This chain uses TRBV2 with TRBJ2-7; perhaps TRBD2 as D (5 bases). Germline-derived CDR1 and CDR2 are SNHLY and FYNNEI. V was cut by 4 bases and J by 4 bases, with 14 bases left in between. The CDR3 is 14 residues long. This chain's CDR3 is CASSGRAWGYEQYF. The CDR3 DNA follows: TGTGCCAGCAGTGGGCGGGCGTGGGGATACGAGCAGTACTTC. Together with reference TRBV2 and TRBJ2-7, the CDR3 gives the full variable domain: EPEVTQTPSHQVTQMGQEVILRCVPISNHLYFYWYRQILGQKVEFLVSFYNNEISEKSEIFDDQFSVERPDGSNFTLKIRSTKLEDSAMYFCASSGRAWGYEQYFGPGTRLTVT.

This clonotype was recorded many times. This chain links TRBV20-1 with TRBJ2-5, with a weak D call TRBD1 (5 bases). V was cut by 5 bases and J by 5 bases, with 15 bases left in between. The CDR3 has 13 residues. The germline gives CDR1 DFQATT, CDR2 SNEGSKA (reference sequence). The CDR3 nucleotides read TGCAGTGCTCCAGGGAATAGCTGGGAGACCCAGTACTTC. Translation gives CSAPGNSWETQYF.

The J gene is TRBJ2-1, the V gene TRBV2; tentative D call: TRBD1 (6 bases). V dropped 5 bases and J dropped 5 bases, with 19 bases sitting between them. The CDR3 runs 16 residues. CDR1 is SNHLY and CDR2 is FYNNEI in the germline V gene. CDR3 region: CASSLLLGAGNNEQFF. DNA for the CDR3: TGTGCCAGCAGTCTCCTGTTGGGGGCGGGTAACAATGAGCAGTTCTTC.

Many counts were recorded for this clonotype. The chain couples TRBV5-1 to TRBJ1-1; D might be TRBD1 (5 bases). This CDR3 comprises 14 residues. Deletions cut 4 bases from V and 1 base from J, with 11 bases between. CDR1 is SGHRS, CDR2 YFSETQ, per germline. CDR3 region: CASSRTTGNTEAFF. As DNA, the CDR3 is TGCGCCAGCAGCCGAACTACAGGGAACACTGAAGCTTTCTTT.

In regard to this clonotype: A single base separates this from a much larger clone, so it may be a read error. For the CDR3, the DNA is TGCGCCAGCAGCCCGGGGGACTCCGACACTGAAGCTTTCTTT. Protein sequence: CASSPGDSDTEAFF. The chain couples TRBV5-1 to TRBJ1-1; the D gene is possibly TRBD1 (5 bases). The CDR3 runs to 14 residues. Germline V gene data show CDR1 as SGHRS and CDR2 as YFSETQ. V lost 4 bases and J lost 3, with 13 bases in between.

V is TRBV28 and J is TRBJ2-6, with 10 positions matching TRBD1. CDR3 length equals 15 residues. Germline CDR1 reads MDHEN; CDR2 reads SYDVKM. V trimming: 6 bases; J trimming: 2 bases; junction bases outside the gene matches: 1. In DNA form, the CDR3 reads TGTGCCAGCAGCGGGACAGGGGCTGGGGCCAACGTCCTGACTTTC. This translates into CASSGTGAGANVLTF. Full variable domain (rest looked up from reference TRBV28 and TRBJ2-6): DVKVTQSSRYLVKRTGEKVFLECVQDMDHENMFWYRQDPGLGLRLIYFSYDVKMKEKGDIPEGYSVSREKKERFSLILESASTNQTSMYLCASSGTGAGANVLTFGAGSRLTVL.

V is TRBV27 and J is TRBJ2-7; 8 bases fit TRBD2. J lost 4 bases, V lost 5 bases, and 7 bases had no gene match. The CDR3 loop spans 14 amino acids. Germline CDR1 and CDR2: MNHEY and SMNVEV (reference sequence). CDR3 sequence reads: CASSPRLAPYEQYF. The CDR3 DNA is TGTGCCAGCAGTCCAAGACTAGCGCCGTACGAGCAGTACTTC.

CDR3: CASSPRSRGTEAFF. DNA of the CDR3: TGTGCCAGCTCACCACGTTCGCGGGGAACTGAAGCTTTCTTT. The rearrangement joins TRBV18 to TRBJ1-1; no firm D call. Trimming shortened V by 1 base and J by 5 bases, and 11 bases separated the two germline ends. CDR1 KGHSH and CDR2 LQKENI come from the germline V gene. The CDR3 is made up of 14 amino acids. Full variable domain (rest looked up from reference TRBV18 and TRBJ1-1): NAGVMQNPRHLVRRRGQEARLRCSPMKGHSHVYWYRQLPEEGLKFMVYLQKENIIDESGMPKERFSAEFPKEGPSILRIQQVVRGDSAAYFCASSPRSRGTEAFFGQGTRLTVV.

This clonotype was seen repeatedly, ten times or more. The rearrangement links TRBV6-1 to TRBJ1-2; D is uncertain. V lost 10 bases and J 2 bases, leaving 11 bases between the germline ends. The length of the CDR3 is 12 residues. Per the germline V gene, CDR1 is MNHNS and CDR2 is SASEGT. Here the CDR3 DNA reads TGTGCCACCGGTGGGAAGAACTATGGCTACACCTTC. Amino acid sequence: CATGGKNYGYTF.

CDR3 coding DNA: TGTGCCAGCAGCCAAGCGGGAGCGGGCACCGGGGAGCTGTTTTTT. Translation: CASSQAGAGTGELFF. J is TRBJ2-2 and V is TRBV3-1, with D perhaps matching TRBD2 (6 bases). The CDR3 runs to 15 residues. V was shortened by 1 base and J by 4 bases, with 10 bases between the two germline ends. Germline loops: CDR1 LGHDT, CDR2 YNNKEL (reference sequence).

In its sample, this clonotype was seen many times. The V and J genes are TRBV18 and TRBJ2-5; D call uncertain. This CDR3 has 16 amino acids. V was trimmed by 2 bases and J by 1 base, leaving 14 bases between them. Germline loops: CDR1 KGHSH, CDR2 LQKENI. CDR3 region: CASSPNPRRIQETQYF. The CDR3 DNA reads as TGTGCCAGCTCACCAAACCCTCGACGGATCCAAGAGACCCAGTACTTC. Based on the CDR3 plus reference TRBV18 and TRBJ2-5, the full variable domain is NAGVMQNPRHLVRRRGQEARLRCSPMKGHSHVYWYRQLPEEGLKFMVYLQKENIIDESGMPKERFSAEFPKEGPSILRIQQVVRGDSAAYFCASSPNPRRIQETQYFGPGTRLLVL.

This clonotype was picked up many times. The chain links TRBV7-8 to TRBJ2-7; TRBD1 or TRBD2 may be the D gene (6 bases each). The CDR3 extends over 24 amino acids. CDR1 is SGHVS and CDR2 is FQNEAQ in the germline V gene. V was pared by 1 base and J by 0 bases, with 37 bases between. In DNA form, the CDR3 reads TGTGCCAGCAGCTTAGGCCTCGGAAGGGGTCAACAGGGTGGAGGGCTTGACGGCTCCTACGAGCAGTACTTC. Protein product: CASSLGLGRGQQGGGLDGSYEQYF.

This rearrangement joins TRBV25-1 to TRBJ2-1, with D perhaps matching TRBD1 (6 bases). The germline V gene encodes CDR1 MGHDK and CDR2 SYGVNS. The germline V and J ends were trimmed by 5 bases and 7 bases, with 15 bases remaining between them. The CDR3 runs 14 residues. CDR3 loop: CASSPRGWGNEQFF. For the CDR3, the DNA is TGTGCCAGCAGTCCAAGGGGGTGGGGGAATGAGCAGTTCTTC.

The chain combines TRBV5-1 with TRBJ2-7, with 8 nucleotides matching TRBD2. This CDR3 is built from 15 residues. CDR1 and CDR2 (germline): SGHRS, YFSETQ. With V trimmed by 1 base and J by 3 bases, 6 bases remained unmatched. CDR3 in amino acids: CASSLSAGVDYEQYF. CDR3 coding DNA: TGCGCCAGCAGCTTGTCAGCGGGAGTAGACTACGAGCAGTACTTC.

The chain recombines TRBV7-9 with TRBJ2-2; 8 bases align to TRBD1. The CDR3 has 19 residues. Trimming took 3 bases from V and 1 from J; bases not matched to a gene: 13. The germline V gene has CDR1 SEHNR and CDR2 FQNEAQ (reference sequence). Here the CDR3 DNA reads TGTGCCAGCAGCTTCCCCCGGAATACAGGGGGACGGAACACCGGGGAGCTGTTTTTT. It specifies CASSFPRNTGGRNTGELFF. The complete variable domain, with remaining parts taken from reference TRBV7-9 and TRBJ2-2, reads DTGVSQNPRHKITKRGQNVTFRCDPISEHNRLYWYRQTLGQGPEFLTYFQNEAQLEKSRLLSDRFSAERPKGSFSTLEIQRTEQGDSAMYLCASSFPRNTGGRNTGELFFGEGSRLTVL.

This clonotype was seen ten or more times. CDR3 DNA sequence: TGTGCCAGCAGGGGAACAGGGTCCGAGCAGTACTTC. Translating gives CASRGTGSEQYF. The chain carries TRBV6-1 and TRBJ2-7; D is possibly TRBD1 (6 bases). V was trimmed by 6 bases and J by 6 bases, leaving 12 bases between them. The germline gives CDR1 MNHNS, CDR2 SASEGT. The CDR3 covers 12 residues.

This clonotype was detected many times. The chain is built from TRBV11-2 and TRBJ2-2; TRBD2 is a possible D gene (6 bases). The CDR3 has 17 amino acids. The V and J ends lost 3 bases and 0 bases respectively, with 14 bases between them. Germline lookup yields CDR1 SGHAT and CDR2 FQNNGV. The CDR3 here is CASSFQGLTSNTGELFF. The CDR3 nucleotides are TGTGCCAGCAGCTTCCAAGGACTAACCTCGAACACCGGGGAGCTGTTTTTT.

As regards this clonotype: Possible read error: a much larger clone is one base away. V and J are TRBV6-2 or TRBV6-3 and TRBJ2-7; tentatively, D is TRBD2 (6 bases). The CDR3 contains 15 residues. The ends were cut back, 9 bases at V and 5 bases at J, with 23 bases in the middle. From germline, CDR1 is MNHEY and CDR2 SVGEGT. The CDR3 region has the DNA TGTGCCAGTAGTCAAAAACCAACGGGGGAGAACGAGCAGTACTTC. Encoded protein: CASSQKPTGENEQYF.

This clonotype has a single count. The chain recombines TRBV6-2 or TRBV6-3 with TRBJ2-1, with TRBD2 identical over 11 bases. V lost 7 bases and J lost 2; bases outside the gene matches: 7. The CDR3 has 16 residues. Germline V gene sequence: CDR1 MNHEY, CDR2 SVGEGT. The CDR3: CASTSIAGGTYNEQFF. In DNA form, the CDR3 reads TGTGCCAGCACTTCAATAGCGGGAGGGACCTACAATGAGCAGTTCTTC.

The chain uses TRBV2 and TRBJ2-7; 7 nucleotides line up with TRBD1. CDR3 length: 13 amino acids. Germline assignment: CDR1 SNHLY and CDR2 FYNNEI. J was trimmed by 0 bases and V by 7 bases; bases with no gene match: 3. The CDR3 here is CASTWDSSYEQYF. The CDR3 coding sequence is TGTGCCAGCACCTGGGACAGCTCCTACGAGCAGTACTTC. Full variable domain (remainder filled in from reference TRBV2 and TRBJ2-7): EPEVTQTPSHQVTQMGQEVILRCVPISNHLYFYWYRQILGQKVEFLVSFYNNEISEKSEIFDDQFSVERPDGSNFTLKIRSTKLEDSAMYFCASTWDSSYEQYFGPGTRLTVT.

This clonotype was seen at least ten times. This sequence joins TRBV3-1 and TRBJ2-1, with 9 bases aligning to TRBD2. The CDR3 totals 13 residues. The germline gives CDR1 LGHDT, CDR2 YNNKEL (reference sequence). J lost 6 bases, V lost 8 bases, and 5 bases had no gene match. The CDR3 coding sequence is TGTGCCAGCCGGGCTAGCGGGGTCAATGAGCAGTTCTTC. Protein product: CASRASGVNEQFF.

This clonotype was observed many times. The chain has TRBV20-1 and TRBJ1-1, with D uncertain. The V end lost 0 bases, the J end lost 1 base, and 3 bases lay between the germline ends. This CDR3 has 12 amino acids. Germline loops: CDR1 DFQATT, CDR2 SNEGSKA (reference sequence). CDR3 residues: CSARDPNTEAFF. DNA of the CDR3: TGCAGTGCTAGAGATCCGAACACTGAAGCTTTCTTT.

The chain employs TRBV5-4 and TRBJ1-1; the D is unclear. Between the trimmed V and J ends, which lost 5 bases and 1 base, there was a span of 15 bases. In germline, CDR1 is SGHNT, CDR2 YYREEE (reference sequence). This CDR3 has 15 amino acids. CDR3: CASSSDPVSNTEAFF. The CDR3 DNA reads TGTGCCAGCAGTTCGGACCCAGTTTCGAACACTGAAGCTTTCTTT.

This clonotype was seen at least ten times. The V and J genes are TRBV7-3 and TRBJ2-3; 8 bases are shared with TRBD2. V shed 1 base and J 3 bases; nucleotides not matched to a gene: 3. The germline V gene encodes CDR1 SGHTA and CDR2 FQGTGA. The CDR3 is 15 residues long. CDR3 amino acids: CASSLIREGTDTQYF. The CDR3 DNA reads TGTGCCAGCAGCTTAATCCGGGAGGGAACAGATACGCAGTATTTT. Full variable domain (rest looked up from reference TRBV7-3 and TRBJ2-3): GAGVSQTPSNKVTEKGKYVELRCDPISGHTALYWYRQSLGQGPEFLIYFQGTGAADDSGLPNDRFFAVRPEGSVSTLKIQRTERGDSAVYLCASSLIREGTDTQYFGPGTRLTVL.

The CDR3, as DNA: TGTGCCAGCAGTTTAACTCAGGGGGGGAACACTGAAGCTTTCTTT. Encoded protein: CASSLTQGGNTEAFF. The chain couples TRBV28 to TRBJ1-1; 7 bases agree with TRBD1. The germline V gene encodes CDR1 MDHEN and CDR2 SYDVKM. Trimming at V came to 2 bases and at J to 1 base, leaving 4 bases not matched to a gene. The CDR3 is made up of 15 amino acids.

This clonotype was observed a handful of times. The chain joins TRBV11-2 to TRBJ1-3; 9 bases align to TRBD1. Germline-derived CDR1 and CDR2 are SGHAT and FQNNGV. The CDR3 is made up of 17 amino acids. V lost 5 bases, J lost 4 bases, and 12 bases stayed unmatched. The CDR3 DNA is TGTGCCAGCAGCACTATCTCGACAGGGGGGCCCGGAAACACCATATATTTT. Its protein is CASSTISTGGPGNTIYF.

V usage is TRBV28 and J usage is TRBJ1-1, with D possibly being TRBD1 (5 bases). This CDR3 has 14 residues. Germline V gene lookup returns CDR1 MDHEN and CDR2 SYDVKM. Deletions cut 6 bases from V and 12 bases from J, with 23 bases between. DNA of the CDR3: TGTGCCAGCAGGATGTCCGGGACGCCGGCCGGGACTTTCTTT. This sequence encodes CASRMSGTPAGTFF.

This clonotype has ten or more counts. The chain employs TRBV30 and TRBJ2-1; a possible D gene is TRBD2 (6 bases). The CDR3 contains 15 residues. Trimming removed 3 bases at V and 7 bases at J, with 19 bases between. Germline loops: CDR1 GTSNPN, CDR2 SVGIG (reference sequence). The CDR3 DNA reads TGTGCCTGGAGAGGGGCGGCGGGGCTCCGGAATGAGCAGTTCTTC. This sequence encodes CAWRGAAGLRNEQFF.